The T cell receptor (beta chain) under discussion was sequenced for a study of early T cells in non-severe SARS-CoV-2 infection. This clonotype was seen repeatedly, ten times or more. In germline, CDR1 is SGHDN, CDR2 FVKESK. This CDR3 is built from 15 residues. The V and J ends lost 6 bases and 7 bases respectively, with 19 bases between them. TCRdb analysed the 5' RACE reads with MiXCR anew, one entry per CDR3 protein. The profile shows about 72,000 distinct CDR3 sequences, roughly 10% of them singletons. The V call is TRBV14, the J call TRBJ2-1, with a weak D call TRBD1 (5 bases). Sequenced input: whole blood. The sequence came from an adult who was a healthcare worker with PCR-confirmed SARS-CoV-2 infection or an uninfected control (not recorded which). The CDR3 sequence: CASRKTGPKVNEQFF. CDR3 coding DNA: TGTGCCAGCAGGAAAACAGGACCGAAAGTAAATGAGCAGTTCTTC.